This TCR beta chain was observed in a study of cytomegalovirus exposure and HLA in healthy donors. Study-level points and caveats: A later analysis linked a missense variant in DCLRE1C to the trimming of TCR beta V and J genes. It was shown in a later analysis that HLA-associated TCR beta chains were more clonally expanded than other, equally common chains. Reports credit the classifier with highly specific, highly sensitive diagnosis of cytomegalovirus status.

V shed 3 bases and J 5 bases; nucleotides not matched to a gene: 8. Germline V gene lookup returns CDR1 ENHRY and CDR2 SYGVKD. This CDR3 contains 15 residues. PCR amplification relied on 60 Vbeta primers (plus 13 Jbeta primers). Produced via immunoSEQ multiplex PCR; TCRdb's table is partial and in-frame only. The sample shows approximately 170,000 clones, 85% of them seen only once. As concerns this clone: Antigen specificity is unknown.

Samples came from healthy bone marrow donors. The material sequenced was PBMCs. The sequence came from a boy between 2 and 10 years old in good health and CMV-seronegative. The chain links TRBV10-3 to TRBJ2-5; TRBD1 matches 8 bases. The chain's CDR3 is CAISDPGQVEETQYF. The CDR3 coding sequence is TGTGCCATCAGTGATCCGGGACAGGTTGAGGAGACCCAGTACTTC.